These T cell receptor beta chains were read from a single sample in a study of blood T cell repertoires in COVID-19. The assay was immunoSEQ multiplex PCR, and TCRdb's table has in-frame clones only and misses some. The repertoire consists of approximately 230,000 clones, with just over 85% occurring once and the leading ten covering 1.5% to 2%. Sample: PBMCs or T cells enriched from blood (not recorded which). The receptors derive from a man aged 35 to 55 who had recovered from COVID-19. The CDR3 runs from the conserved cysteine through the conserved F or W. A D gene is named only where the DNA matches it firmly. Only part of the rows carry a size: once, few, many, or a class if the clone is expanded.

CDR3nt,CDR3aa,v_gene,d_gene,j_gene,len,abundance
TGTGCCAGCAGCCAGCAGGGGTCAAATGAAAAACTGTTTTTT,CASSQQGSNEKLFF,TRBV3-1/TRBV3-2,-,TRBJ1-4,14,-
TGTGCCAGCAGACAGGACAGGGACCCTCGGAATGAGCAGTTCTTC,CASRQDRDPRNEQFF,TRBV5-6,TRBD1,TRBJ2-1,15,-
TGCGCCAGCAGCCCCGTACAGGGGACGAACACCGGGGAGCTGTTTTTT,CASSPVQGTNTGELFF,TRBV5-1,TRBD1,TRBJ2-2,16,-
TGTGCCAGCTCAGATTCTGACGGGACTATCTATGGCTACACCTTC,CASSDSDGTIYGYTF,TRBV18,-,TRBJ1-2,15,-
TGTGCCAGCTCAACGGCGGACAAGTATCACGAGCAGTACTTC,CASSTADKYHEQYF,TRBV18,-,TRBJ2-7,14,-
TGTGCCAGCAGTTTATATCAGGGGCGCGTATACGAGCAGTACTTC,CASSLYQGRVYEQYF,TRBV27,-,TRBJ2-7,15,-
TGTGCCAGCAGTTGGCGCAGGGACTACGAGCAGTACTTC,CASSWRRDYEQYF,TRBV28,-,TRBJ2-7,13,-
TGCGCCAGCAGTGAGAGACAGGGCCGAGGTGGGGCCAACGTCCTGACTTTC,CASSERQGRGGANVLTF,TRBV10-1,TRBD1,TRBJ2-6,17,-
TGTGCCAGTAGTAAGACAGGGGGCACAGATACGCAGTATTTT,CASSKTGGTDTQYF,TRBV19,TRBD1,TRBJ2-3,14,-
TGTGCCAGCAGCCGAGTTCCGGGACGGGGGGATGGCTACACCTTC,CASSRVPGRGDGYTF,TRBV13,-,TRBJ1-2,15,-
TGTGCCAGCAGTTCCCGACAGGTTCGCAATCAGCCCCAGCATTTT,CASSSRQVRNQPQHF,TRBV27,-,TRBJ1-5,15,-
TGTGCCAGCAGCCTCCAGGCGGGGCAGCCCCAGCATTTT,CASSLQAGQPQHF,TRBV6-6,-,TRBJ1-5,13,-
TGTGCCAGCACCTTTCCCCCCACCGGAGCAGATACGCAGTATTTT,CASTFPPTGADTQYF,TRBV11-2,-,TRBJ2-3,15,-
TGTGCCAGCAGCCCAAGGGGGTATCATACTGAAGCTTTCTTT,CASSPRGYHTEAFF,TRBV7-9,-,TRBJ1-1,14,few
TGTGCCAGCAGTTACTCGCGATCAGGGGCTGGCTACACCTTC,CASSYSRSGAGYTF,TRBV6-5,-,TRBJ1-2,14,-
TGCGCCAGCAGCTTGTCCGGGGCCTATAATTCACCCCTCCACTTT,CASSLSGAYNSPLHF,TRBV5-1,-,TRBJ1-6,15,once
TGTGCCAGGGCGGGACTAGCGGGGAGAAGGAATGAGCAGTTCTTC,CARAGLAGRRNEQFF,TRBV2,TRBD2,TRBJ2-1,15,-
TGTGCCAGCACCGACAGGTACAATCAGCCCCAGCATTTT,CASTDRYNQPQHF,TRBV2,-,TRBJ1-5,13,-
TGTGCCAGCAGCCCCCAGCGGGGGGCGCCCCAGCATTTT,CASSPQRGAPQHF,TRBV3-1/TRBV3-2,-,TRBJ1-5,13,-
TGTGCCAGCAGTGGGACAGGGCCCGGAAACACCATATATTTT,CASSGTGPGNTIYF,TRBV2,TRBD1,TRBJ1-3,14,-
TGTGCCAGCACCAAAAAGAGGAGGGAATTGAACACCATATATTTT,CASTKKRRELNTIYF,TRBV6-5,-,TRBJ1-3,15,once
TGCGCCAGCAGCTTGGTTTCGGGACAGGGGGCGAGTGGCTACACCTTC,CASSLVSGQGASGYTF,TRBV5-1,TRBD1,TRBJ1-2,16,-
TGTGCCAGCACCTGGGACTTCAATGAGCAGTTCTTC,CASTWDFNEQFF,TRBV6-5,-,TRBJ2-1,12,-
TGTGCCAGCAGTTACCCCCCTAAAGAGACCCAGTACTTC,CASSYPPKETQYF,TRBV6-2/TRBV6-3,-,TRBJ2-5,13,-
TGCGCCAGCAGTGAGTTCGACACAGGTACAGATACGCAGTATTTT,CASSEFDTGTDTQYF,TRBV10-2,-,TRBJ2-3,15,-
TGTGCCAGCACCCTAGGGGGGGGCGCGTGGGACACTGAAGCTTTCTTT,CASTLGGGAWDTEAFF,TRBV6-6,-,TRBJ1-1,16,-
TGTGCCAGCAGCCCGGCGGGAGGGGGGAATGAAAAACTGTTTTTT,CASSPAGGGNEKLFF,TRBV7-6,-,TRBJ1-4,15,-
TGCGCCAGCAGCTTGTTGCCACCCGGAGCAGACACAGATACGCAGTATTTT,CASSLLPPGADTDTQYF,TRBV5-1,-,TRBJ2-3,17,-
TGTGCCTGGAGTCTAGACAGGGGCTATGGCTACACCTTC,CAWSLDRGYGYTF,TRBV30,TRBD1,TRBJ1-2,13,-
TGTGCCAGCAGTCGTTTGCGGGAGTCACCCCTCCACTTT,CASSRLRESPLHF,TRBV12-3/TRBV12-4,-,TRBJ1-6,13,few
TGTGCCAGCAGTCTCAGGGAAGGAGCTGGAAACACCATATATTTT,CASSLREGAGNTIYF,TRBV27,-,TRBJ1-3,15,-
TGTGCCAGCAGAGACAGGGGAACCGGGGAGCTGTTTTTT,CASRDRGTGELFF,TRBV6-4,TRBD1,TRBJ2-2,13,-
TGTGCCAGCACGATGCAGGGGCGAGGGGCGAATTCACCCCTCCACTTT,CASTMQGRGANSPLHF,TRBV27,-,TRBJ1-6,16,-
TGTGCCAGCAGCTTAGGACTAGCGGGAGGGTTCGGTGATACGCAGTATTTT,CASSLGLAGGFGDTQYF,TRBV7-2,TRBD2,TRBJ2-3,17,-
TGCAGCGTTTATAATCCCCAAGAGACCCAGTACTTC,CSVYNPQETQYF,TRBV29-1,-,TRBJ2-5,12,-
TGCGCCAGCAGCGGGGCGACAGGGGAGAGCTCCTACGAGCAGTACTTC,CASSGATGESSYEQYF,TRBV5-1,TRBD1,TRBJ2-7,16,-
TGCGCCAGCAGCTTGATGGGGACAGACCAAGAGACCCAGTACTTC,CASSLMGTDQETQYF,TRBV5-1,TRBD1,TRBJ2-5,15,-
TGTGCCAGCACCGCCGTCGGGAAGAACACTGAAGCTTTCTTT,CASTAVGKNTEAFF,TRBV27,-,TRBJ1-1,14,few
TGTGCCAGCAGTTGGGGCAGCAATCAGCCCCAGCATTTT,CASSWGSNQPQHF,TRBV27,-,TRBJ1-5,13,few
TGTGCCAGCAGTAGAGTCGGCGGGATAACTCAGGAGACCCAGTACTTC,CASSRVGGITQETQYF,TRBV28,-,TRBJ2-5,16,-
TGCAGTGCTAGCTCGGGAGGGAGCGGGTTCTTC,CSASSGGSGFF,TRBV20-1,TRBD2,TRBJ2-1,11,-
TGCGCCAGCAGCTTGGGACTAGAGTTCTACGAGCAGTACTTC,CASSLGLEFYEQYF,TRBV5-1,-,TRBJ2-7,14,-
TGTGCCAGCTCCCCCACGTACGGGACTAGCGGATACAATGAGCAGTTCTTC,CASSPTYGTSGYNEQFF,TRBV18,TRBD2,TRBJ2-1,17,many
TGTGCCAGCTTGCGGGACGGCAATCAGCCCCAGCATTTT,CASLRDGNQPQHF,TRBV2,-,TRBJ1-5,13,-
TGTGCCATCGAGGGAACTAGCGGCAATGAGCAGTTCTTC,CAIEGTSGNEQFF,TRBV10-3,TRBD2,TRBJ2-1,13,-
TGTGCCAGTAGTACGGACAGGGGGCATGGCTACACCTTC,CASSTDRGHGYTF,TRBV19,TRBD1,TRBJ1-2,13,-
TGTGCCAGCTCACCCCGACTAGGTACATACAATGAGCAGTTCTTC,CASSPRLGTYNEQFF,TRBV18,-,TRBJ2-1,15,-
TGTGCCAGCACCCCCTTGGGGGGAACCCCTAGTGAAGCTTTCTTT,CASTPLGGTPSEAFF,TRBV7-2,-,TRBJ1-1,15,-
TGCAGCGTTGAAGGTTGGGGGGAGTACGAGCAGTACTTC,CSVEGWGEYEQYF,TRBV29-1,-,TRBJ2-7,13,once
TGCGCCAGCAGCCCCGAAGCAGGGAGGGGAAATCAGCCCCAGCATTTT,CASSPEAGRGNQPQHF,TRBV5-1,-,TRBJ1-5,16,-
TGTGCCAGCAGAGGGACAGTTAATGAAAAACTGTTTTTT,CASRGTVNEKLFF,TRBV27,TRBD1,TRBJ1-4,13,-
TGTGCCAGCAGCGATGCCAGACAGACCCTTGGCTACACCTTC,CASSDARQTLGYTF,TRBV5-4,-,TRBJ1-2,14,-
TGTGCCAGCAGTTTCTTTGGGACAAATTCACCCCTCCACTTT,CASSFFGTNSPLHF,TRBV27,-,TRBJ1-6,14,-
TGTGCCAGCAGAGCCGGGACAGGGGTTGTCCCCCTCCACTTT,CASRAGTGVVPLHF,TRBV2,TRBD1,TRBJ1-6,14,-
TGTGCCAGCAGCTTGGCCGGGTACAGGGTAACTGAAAAACTGTTTTTT,CASSLAGYRVTEKLFF,TRBV5-8,-,TRBJ1-4,16,-
TGTGCCAGCTGTTTGGAGCGGGGCACCGCGAACACCGGGGAGCTGTTTTTT,CASCLERGTANTGELFF,TRBV27,TRBD2,TRBJ2-2,17,-
TGTGCCAGCTCGGGGGGGCAGACAGATACGCAGTATTTT,CASSGGQTDTQYF,TRBV13,TRBD2,TRBJ2-3,13,-
TGTGCCAGCAGTTACGGAGAACCTAACACTGAAGCTTTCTTT,CASSYGEPNTEAFF,TRBV6-2/TRBV6-3,-,TRBJ1-1,14,-